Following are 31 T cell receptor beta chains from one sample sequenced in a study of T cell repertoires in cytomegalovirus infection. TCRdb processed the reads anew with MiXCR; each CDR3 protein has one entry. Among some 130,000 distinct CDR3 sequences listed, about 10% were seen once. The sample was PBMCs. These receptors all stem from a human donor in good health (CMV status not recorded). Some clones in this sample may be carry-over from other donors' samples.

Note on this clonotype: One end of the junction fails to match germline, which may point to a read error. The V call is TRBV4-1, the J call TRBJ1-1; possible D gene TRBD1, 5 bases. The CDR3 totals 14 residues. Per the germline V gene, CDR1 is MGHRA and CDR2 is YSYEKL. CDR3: CASSQEGVGTEAFF. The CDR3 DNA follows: TGTGCCAGCAGCCAAGAAGGGGTAGGCACTGAAGCTTTCTTT.

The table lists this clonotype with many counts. CDR3 sequence (DNA): TGTGCCACCAGTGAAGGACAGGGTCCAGCTTTCTTT. Translated, it gives CATSEGQGPAFF. The chain joins TRBV24-1 to TRBJ1-1; 8 bases are a match to TRBD1. Losses at the gene ends were 4 bases for V and 10 bases for J; bases not matched to a gene: 4. Germline CDR1 is KGHDR and CDR2 is SFDVKD. The CDR3 runs 12 residues.

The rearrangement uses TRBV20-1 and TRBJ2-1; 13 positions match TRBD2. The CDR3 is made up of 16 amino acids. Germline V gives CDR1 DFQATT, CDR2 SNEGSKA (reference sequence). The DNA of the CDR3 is TGCAGCCTAGTCCGACTAGCGGGGGGTACTGATAATGAGCAGTTCTTC. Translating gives CSLVRLAGGTDNEQFF.

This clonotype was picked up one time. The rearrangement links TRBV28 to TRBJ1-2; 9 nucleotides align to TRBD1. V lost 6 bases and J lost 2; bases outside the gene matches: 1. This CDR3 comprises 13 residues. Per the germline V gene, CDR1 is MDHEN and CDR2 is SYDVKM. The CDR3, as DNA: TGTGCCAGCAGGGGGACAGGGAACTATGGCTACACCTTC. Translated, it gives CASRGTGNYGYTF.

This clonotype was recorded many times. CDR3 sequence: CASSPGTGALITEAFF. As DNA, the CDR3 is TGTGCCAGCTCACCAGGGACAGGGGCGTTAATTACTGAAGCTTTCTTT. This chain uses TRBV18 with TRBJ1-1; 10 bases map to TRBD1. Trimming took 2 bases from V and 5 from J; bases not matched to a gene: 8. CDR3 length: 16 amino acids. Germline assignment: CDR1 KGHSH and CDR2 LQKENI. Using reference TRBV18 and TRBJ1-1 for the parts outside the CDR3, the full variable domain is NAGVMQNPRHLVRRRGQEARLRCSPMKGHSHVYWYRQLPEEGLKFMVYLQKENIIDESGMPKERFSAEFPKEGPSILRIQQVVRGDSAAYFCASSPGTGALITEAFFGQGTRLTVV.

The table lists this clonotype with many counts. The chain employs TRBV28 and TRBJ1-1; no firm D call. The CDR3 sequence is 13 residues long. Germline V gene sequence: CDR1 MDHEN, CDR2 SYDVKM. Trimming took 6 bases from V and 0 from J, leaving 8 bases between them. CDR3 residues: CASSLPLNTEAFF. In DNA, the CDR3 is TGTGCCAGCAGCTTACCCCTGAACACTGAAGCTTTCTTT.

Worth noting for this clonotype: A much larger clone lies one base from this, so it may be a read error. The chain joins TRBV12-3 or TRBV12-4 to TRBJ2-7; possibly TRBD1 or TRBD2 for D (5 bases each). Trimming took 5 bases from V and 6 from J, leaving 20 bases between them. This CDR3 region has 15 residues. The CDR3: CASSEGRGPRFEQYF. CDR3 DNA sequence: TGTGCCAGCAGTGAGGGACGCGGTCCGCGCTTCGAGCAGTACTTC.

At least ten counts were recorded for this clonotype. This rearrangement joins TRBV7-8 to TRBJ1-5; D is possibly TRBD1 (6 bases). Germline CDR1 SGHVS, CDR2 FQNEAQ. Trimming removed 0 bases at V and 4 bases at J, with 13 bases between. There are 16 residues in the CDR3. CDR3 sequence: CASSLAPGQTNQPQHF. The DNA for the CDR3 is TGTGCCAGCAGCTTAGCCCCAGGACAGACTAATCAGCCCCAGCATTTT.

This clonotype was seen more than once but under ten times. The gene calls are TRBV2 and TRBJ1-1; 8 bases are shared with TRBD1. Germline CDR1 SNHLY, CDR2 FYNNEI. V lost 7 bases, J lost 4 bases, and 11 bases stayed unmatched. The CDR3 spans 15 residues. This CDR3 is CASNLQGAGITEAFF. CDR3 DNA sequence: TGTGCCAGCAACCTTCAGGGGGCAGGTATCACTGAAGCTTTCTTT.

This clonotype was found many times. In DNA, the CDR3 is TGCAGCGTTGCCGACAGCTACGAGCAGTACTTC. Translated, it gives CSVADSYEQYF. J is TRBJ2-7 and V is TRBV29-1; tentatively, D is TRBD1 (5 bases). In germline, CDR1 is SQVTM, CDR2 ANQGSEA. Trimming left V 4 bases short and J 3 bases short, with 7 bases between. The CDR3 length is 11 residues.

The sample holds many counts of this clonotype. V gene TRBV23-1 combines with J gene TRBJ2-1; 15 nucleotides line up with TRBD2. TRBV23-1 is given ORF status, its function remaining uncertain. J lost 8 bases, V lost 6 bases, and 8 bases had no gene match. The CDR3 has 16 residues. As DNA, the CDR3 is TGCGCCAGCAGCGGGACTAGCGGGGGGCCTTTCGATGAGCAGTTCTTC. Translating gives CASSGTSGGPFDEQFF.

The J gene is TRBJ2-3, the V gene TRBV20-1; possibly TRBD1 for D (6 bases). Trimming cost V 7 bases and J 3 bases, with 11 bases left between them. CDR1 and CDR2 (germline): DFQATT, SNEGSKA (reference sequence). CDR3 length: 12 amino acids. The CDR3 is CSVQGSTDTQYF. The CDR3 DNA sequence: TGCAGTGTACAGGGTTCAACAGATACGCAGTATTTT.

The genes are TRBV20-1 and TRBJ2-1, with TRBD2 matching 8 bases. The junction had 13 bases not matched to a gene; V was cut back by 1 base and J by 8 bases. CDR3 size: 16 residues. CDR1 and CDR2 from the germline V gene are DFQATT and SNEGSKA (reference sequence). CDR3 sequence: CSARGGFAGGRDEQFF. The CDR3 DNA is TGCAGTGCTAGAGGGGGTTTCGCGGGGGGCCGGGATGAGCAGTTCTTC.

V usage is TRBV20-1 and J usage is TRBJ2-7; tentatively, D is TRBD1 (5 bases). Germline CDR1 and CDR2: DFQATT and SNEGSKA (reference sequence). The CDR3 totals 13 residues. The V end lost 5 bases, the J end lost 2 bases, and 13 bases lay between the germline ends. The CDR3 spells CSASAGATYEQYF. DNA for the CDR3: TGCAGTGCTTCAGCTGGGGCTACCTACGAGCAGTACTTC.

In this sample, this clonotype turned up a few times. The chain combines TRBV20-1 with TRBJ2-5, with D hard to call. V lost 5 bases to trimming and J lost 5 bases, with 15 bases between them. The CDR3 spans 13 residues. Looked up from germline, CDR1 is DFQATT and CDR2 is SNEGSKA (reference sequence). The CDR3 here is CSASPGLGETQYF. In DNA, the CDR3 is TGCAGTGCTTCCCCCGGGCTAGGCGAGACCCAGTACTTC.

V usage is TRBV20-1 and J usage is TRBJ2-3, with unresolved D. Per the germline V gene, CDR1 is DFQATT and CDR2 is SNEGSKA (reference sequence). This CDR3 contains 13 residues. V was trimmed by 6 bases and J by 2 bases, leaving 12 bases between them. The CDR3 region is CSAANVITDTQYF. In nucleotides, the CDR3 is TGCAGTGCAGCAAACGTCATCACAGATACGCAGTATTTT.

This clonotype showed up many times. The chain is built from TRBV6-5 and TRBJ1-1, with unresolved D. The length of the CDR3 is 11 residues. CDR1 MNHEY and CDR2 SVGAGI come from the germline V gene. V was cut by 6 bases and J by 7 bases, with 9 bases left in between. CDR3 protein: CASSVASEAFF. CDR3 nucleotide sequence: TGTGCCAGCAGCGTTGCTAGTGAAGCTTTCTTT.

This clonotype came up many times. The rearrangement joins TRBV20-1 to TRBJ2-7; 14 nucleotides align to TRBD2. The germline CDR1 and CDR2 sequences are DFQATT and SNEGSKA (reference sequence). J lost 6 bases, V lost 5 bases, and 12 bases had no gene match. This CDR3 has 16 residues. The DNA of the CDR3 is TGCAGTGCTGCCTCGACTAGCGGGGGGGCCCTCACCGAGCAGTACTTC. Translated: CSAASTSGGALTEQYF.

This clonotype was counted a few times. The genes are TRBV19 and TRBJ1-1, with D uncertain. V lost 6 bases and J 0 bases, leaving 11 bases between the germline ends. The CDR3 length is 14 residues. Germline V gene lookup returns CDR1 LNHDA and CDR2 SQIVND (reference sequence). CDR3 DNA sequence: TGTGCCAGTAGGAGACAAACAATGAACACTGAAGCTTTCTTT. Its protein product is CASRRQTMNTEAFF.

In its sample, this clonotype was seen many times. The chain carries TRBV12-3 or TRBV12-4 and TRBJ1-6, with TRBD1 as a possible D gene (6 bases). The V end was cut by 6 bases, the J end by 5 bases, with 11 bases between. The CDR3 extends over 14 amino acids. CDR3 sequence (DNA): TGTGCCAGCAGGGCGGGACAAGATAATTCACCCCTCCACTTT. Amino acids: CASRAGQDNSPLHF.

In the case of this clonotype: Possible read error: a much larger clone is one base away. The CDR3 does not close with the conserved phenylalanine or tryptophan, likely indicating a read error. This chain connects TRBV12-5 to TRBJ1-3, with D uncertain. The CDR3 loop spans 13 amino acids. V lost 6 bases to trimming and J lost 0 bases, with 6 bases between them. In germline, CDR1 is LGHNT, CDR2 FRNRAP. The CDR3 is CASGSSSGNTIYC. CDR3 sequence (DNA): TGTGCTAGTGGGAGTAGCTCTGGAAACACCATATATTGT.

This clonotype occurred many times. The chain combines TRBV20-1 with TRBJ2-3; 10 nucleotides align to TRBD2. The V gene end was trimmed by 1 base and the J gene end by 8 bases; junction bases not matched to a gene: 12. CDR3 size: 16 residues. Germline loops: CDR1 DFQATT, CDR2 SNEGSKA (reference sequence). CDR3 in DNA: TGCAGTGCTAGAGCCCCGGCTAGCGGGGGAGGTGGTACGCAGTATTTT. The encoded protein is CSARAPASGGGGTQYF.

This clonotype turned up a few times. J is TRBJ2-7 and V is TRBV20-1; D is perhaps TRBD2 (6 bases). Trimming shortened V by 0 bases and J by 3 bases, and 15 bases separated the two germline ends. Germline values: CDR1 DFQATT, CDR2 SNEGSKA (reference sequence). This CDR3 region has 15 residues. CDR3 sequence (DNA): TGCAGTGCTAGAGATCCTGGCTCGGGGGTCTACGAGCAGTACTTC. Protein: CSARDPGSGVYEQYF.

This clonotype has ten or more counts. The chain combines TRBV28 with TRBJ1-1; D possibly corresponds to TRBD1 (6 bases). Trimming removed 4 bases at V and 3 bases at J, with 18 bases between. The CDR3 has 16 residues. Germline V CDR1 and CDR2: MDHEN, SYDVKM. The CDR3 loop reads CASSSPGAGVDTEAFF. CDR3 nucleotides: TGTGCCAGCAGTTCACCAGGGGCTGGGGTGGACACTGAAGCTTTCTTT.

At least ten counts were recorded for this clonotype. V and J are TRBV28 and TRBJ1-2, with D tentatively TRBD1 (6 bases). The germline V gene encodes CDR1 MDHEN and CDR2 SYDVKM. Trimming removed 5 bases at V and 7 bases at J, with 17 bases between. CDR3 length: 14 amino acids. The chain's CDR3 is CASSPAGAMSGYTF. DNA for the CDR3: TGTGCCAGCAGTCCCGCGGGGGCGATGAGTGGCTACACCTTC.

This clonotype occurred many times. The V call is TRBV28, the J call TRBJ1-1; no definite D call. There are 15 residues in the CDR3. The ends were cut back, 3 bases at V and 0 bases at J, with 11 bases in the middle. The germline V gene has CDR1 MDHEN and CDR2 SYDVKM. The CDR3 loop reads CASSFSLIMNTEAFF. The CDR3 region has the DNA TGTGCCAGCAGTTTCTCATTGATCATGAACACTGAAGCTTTCTTT. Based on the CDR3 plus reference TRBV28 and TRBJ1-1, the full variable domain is DVKVTQSSRYLVKRTGEKVFLECVQDMDHENMFWYRQDPGLGLRLIYFSYDVKMKEKGDIPEGYSVSREKKERFSLILESASTNQTSMYLCASSFSLIMNTEAFFGQGTRLTVV.

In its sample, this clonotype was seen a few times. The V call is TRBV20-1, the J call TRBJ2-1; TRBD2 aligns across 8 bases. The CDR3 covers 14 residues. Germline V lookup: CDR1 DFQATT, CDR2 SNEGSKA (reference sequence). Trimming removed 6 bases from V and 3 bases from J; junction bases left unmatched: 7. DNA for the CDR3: TGCAGTGCCAAACCGGGACTAGGCTACAATGAGCAGTTCTTC. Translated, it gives CSAKPGLGYNEQFF.

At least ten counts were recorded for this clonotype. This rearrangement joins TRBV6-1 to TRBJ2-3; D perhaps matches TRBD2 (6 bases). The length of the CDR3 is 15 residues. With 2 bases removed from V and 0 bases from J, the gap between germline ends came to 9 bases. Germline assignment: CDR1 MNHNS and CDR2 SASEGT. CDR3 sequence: CASSERLASTDTQYF. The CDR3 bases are TGTGCCAGCAGTGAACGGCTAGCGAGCACAGATACGCAGTATTTT.

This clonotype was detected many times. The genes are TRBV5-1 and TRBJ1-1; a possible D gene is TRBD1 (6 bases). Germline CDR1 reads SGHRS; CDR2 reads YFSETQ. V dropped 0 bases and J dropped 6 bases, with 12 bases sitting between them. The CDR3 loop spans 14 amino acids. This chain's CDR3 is CASSLGDTRAEAFF. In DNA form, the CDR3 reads TGCGCCAGCAGCTTGGGGGACACAAGGGCTGAAGCTTTCTTT.

The CDR3 loop is CASSSFGANQPQHF. The CDR3 bases are TGTGCCAGCAGTTCGTTCGGGGCCAATCAGCCCCAGCATTTT. This rearrangement joins TRBV28 to TRBJ1-5; the D gene is possibly TRBD1 (5 bases). The V end lost 4 bases, the J end lost 3 bases, and 10 bases lay between the germline ends. This CDR3 is 14 amino acids long. Germline lookup yields CDR1 MDHEN and CDR2 SYDVKM. The complete variable domain, with remaining parts taken from reference TRBV28 and TRBJ1-5, reads DVKVTQSSRYLVKRTGEKVFLECVQDMDHENMFWYRQDPGLGLRLIYFSYDVKMKEKGDIPEGYSVSREKKERFSLILESASTNQTSMYLCASSSFGANQPQHFGDGTRLSIL.

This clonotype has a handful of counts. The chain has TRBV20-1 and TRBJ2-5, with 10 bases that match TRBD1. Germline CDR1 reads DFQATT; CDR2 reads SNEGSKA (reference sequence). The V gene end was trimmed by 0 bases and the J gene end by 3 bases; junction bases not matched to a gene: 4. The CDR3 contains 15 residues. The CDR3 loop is CSARDWTGGKETQYF. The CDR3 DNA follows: TGCAGTGCTAGAGATTGGACAGGGGGGAAAGAGACCCAGTACTTC.